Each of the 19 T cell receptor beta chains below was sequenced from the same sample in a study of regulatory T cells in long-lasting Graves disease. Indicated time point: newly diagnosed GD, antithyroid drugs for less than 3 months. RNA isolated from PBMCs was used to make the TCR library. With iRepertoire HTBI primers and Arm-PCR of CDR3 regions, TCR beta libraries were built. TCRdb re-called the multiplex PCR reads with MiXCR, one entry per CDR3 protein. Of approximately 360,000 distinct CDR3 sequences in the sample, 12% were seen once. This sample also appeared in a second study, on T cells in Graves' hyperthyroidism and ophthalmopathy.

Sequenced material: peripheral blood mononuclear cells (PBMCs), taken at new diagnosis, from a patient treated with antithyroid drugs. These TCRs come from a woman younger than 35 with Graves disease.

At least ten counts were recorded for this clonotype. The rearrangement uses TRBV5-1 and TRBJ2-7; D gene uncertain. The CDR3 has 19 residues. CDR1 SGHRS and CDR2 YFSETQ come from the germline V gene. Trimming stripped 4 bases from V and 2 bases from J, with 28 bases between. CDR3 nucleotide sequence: TGCGCCAGCAGCCCAGTGATTATGTCCGGAGAAACTAAACCCTACGAGCAGTACGTC. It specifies CASSPVIMSGETKPYEQYV.

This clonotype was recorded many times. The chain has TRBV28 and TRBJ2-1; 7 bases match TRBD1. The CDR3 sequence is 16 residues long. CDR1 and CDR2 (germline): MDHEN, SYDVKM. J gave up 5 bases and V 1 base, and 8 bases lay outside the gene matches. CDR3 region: CASSLFGDSRHNEQFF. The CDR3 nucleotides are TGTGCCAGCAGTTTATTCGGGGACAGCCGACACAATGAGCAGTTCTTC. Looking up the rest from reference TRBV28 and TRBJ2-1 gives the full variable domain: DVKVTQSSRYLVKRTGEKVFLECVQDMDHENMFWYRQDPGLGLRLIYFSYDVKMKEKGDIPEGYSVSREKKERFSLILESASTNQTSMYLCASSLFGDSRHNEQFFGPGTRLTVL.

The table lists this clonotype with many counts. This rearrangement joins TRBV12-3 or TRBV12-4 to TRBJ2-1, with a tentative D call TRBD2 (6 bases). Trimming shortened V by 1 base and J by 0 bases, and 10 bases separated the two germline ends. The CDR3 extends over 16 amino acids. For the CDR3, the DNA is TGTGCCAGCAGTTTAGGGTGGGGAGGCTCCTACAATGAGCAGTTCTTC. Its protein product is CASSLGWGGSYNEQFF.

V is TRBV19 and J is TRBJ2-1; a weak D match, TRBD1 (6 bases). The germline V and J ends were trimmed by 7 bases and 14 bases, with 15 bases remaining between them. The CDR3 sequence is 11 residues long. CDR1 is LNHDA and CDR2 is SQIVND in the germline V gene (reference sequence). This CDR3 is CASKETGKEFF. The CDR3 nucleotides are TGTGCCAGTAAGGAGACAGGTAAGGAGTTCTTC.

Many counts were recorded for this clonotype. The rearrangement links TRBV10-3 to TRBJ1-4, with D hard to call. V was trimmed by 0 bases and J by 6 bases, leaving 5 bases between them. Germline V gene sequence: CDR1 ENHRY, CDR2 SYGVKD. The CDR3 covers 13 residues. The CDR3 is CAISESMDEKLFF. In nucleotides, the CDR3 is TGTGCCATCAGTGAGTCGATGGATGAAAAACTGTTTTTT.

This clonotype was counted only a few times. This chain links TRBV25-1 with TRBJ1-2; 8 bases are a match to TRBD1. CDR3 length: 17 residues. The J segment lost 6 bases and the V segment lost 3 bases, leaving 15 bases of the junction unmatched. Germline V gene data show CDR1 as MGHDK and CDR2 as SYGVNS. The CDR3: CASSDSHPTDRENGYTF. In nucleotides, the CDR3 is TGTGCCAGCAGTGACTCCCATCCCACGGACAGGGAGAATGGCTACACCTTC.

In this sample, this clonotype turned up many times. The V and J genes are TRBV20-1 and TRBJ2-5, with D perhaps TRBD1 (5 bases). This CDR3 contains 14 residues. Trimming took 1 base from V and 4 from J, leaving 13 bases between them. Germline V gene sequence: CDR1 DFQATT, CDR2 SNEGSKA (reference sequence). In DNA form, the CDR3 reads TGCAGTGCTAGAGGGCCGCTAGGGGTAGAGACCCAGTACTTC. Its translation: CSARGPLGVETQYF.

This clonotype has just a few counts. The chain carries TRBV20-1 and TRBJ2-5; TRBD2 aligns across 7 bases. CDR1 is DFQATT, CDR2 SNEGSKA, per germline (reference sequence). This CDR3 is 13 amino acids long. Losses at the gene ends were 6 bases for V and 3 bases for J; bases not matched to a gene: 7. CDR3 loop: CSARPLAEETQYF. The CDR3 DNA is TGCAGTGCGCGGCCGCTAGCGGAAGAGACCCAGTACTTC.

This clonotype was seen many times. The CDR3 DNA sequence: TGCAGTGCTAGAGACCCCGGGGATGAAAAACTGTTTTTT. Its translation: CSARDPGDEKLFF. The chain carries TRBV20-1 and TRBJ1-4; D is unclear. V gave up 0 bases and J gave up 6 bases, with 8 bases separating them. Germline V gene sequence: CDR1 DFQATT, CDR2 SNEGSKA (reference sequence). The CDR3 is made up of 13 amino acids.

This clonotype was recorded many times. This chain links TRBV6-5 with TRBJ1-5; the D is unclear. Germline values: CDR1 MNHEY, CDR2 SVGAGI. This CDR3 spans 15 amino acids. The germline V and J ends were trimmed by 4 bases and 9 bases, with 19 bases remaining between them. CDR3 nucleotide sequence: TGTGCCAGCAGTTTCTCAGGTGGGTGGACGTTGCCCCAGCATTTT. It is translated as CASSFSGGWTLPQHF.

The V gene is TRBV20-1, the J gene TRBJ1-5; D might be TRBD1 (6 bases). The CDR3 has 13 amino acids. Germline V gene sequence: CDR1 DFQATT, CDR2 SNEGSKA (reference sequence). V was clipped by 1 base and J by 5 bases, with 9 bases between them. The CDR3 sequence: CSARGSGDQPQHF. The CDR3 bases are TGCAGTGCTAGAGGCTCAGGGGATCAGCCCCAGCATTTT.

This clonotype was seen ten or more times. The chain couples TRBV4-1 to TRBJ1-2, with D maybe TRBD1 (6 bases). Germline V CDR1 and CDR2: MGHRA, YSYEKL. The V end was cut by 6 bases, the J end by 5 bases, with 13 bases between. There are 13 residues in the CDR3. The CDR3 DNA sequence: TGCGCCAGCAGTCCCCGGACAGAGTATGGCTACACCTTC. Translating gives CASSPRTEYGYTF.

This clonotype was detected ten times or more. CDR3 loop: CAGDGQTYGYTF. The CDR3, as DNA: TGTGCCGGGGACGGGCAGACCTATGGCTACACCTTC. V usage is TRBV30 and J usage is TRBJ1-2; D may be TRBD1 (5 bases). The CDR3 is 12 amino acids. The V end lost 8 bases, the J end lost 4 bases, and 14 bases lay between the germline ends. Germline loops: CDR1 GTSNPN, CDR2 SVGIG (reference sequence).

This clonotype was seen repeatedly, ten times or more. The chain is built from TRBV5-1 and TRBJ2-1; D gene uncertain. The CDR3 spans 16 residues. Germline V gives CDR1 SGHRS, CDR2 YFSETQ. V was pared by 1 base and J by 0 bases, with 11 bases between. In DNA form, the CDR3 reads TGCGCCAGCAGCTTGACAGTTTTAAGCTCCTACAATGAGCAGTTCTTC. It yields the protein CASSLTVLSSYNEQFF.

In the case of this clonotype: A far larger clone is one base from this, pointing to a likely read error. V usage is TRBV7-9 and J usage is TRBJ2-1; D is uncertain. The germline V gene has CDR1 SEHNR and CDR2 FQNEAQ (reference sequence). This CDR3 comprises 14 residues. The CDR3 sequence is CASSPLAIHNGQFF. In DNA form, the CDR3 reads TGTGCCAGCAGCCCCTTGGCCATCCACAATGGGCAGTTCTTC.

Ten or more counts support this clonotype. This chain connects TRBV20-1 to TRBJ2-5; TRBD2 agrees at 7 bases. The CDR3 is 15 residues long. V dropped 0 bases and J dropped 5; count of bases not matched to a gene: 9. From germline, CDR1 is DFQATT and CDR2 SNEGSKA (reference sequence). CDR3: CSARERGWVSETQYF. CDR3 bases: TGCAGTGCTAGAGAGCGGGGGTGGGTCTCGGAGACCCAGTACTTC.

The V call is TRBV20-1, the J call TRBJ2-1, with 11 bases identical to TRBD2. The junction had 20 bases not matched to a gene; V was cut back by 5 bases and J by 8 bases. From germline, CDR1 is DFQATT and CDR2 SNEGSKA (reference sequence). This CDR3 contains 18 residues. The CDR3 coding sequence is TGCAGTGCTCCAATCCCACTGCTGTCTAGCGGGAGGCGGGATGAGCAGTTCTTC. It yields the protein CSAPIPLLSSGRRDEQFF.

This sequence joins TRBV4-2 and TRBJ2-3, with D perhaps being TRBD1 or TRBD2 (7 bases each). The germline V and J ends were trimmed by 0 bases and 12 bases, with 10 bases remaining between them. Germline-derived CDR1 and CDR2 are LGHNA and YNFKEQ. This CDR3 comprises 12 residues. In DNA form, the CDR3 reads TGTGCCAGCAGCCAAGACAGGGGGGGTCAGTATTTT. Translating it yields CASSQDRGGQYF.

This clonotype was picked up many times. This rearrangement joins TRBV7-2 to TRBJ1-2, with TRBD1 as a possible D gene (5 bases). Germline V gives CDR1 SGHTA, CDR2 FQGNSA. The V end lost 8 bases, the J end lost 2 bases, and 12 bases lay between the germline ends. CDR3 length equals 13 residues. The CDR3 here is CASSKGRNYGYTF. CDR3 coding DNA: TGTGCCAGCTCCAAGGGGCGGAACTATGGCTACACCTTC.